A selection of T cell receptor beta chains follows, all from one sample in a study of tumor and adjacent non-tumor tissue in lung cancer. TCRdb reprocessed the multiplex PCR reads with MiXCR, giving one entry per CDR3 protein. The repertoire holds tens of thousands of distinct CDR3 sequences, around 80% seen once, with more than 35% in the top ten. Input material: distant non-tumor lung tissue. These receptors were collected from a man in his 60s with non-small cell lung cancer. Each CDR3 is given with its conserved first and last residue. The D gene is left open where the match is weak. Rows may omit the clone size; those that give it use once, few, many or a size class.

v_call	clone_size	d_call	j_call	cdr3_nt	cdr3_aa
TRBV12-3/TRBV12-4	once	.	TRBJ2-7	TGTGCCAGCAATGACGAATATTACTACGAGCAGTATTTC	CASNDEYYYEQYF
TRBV6-1	.	.	TRBJ2-7	TGTGCAAGCATAGAGCCGGAGCAGTACTTC	CASIEPEQYF
TRBV6-1	.	.	TRBJ1-2	.	CAIGVVAGGAYGYIF
TRBV28	.	.	TRBJ2-7	TGTGCCAGCAGTTTATTTCAGGCTGGCTCCTACGAGCAGTATTTC	CASSLFQAGSYEQYF
TRBV6-1	many	.	TRBJ1-5	TGTGCCATCGATGAAACCCCCAATCAGCCCCAGCATTTT	CAIDETPNQPQHF
TRBV6-5	.	TRBD2	TRBJ2-7	TGTGCTAGCAGTTACCCGAGGCGGGAGACGACCGAGCAGTACTTC	CASSYPRRETTEQYF
TRBV11-2	.	.	TRBJ2-3	TGTGCAAGCAGCTTAAGCCCCGCCAGCACAGATACGCAGTATTTT	CASSLSPASTDTQYF
TRBV4-1	many	TRBD1	TRBJ1-6	TGCGCCAGCAGCCATGTTGGACAGGGTCAGGATTCACCCCTCCACTTT	CASSHVGQGQDSPLHF
TRBV6-1	.	TRBD1	TRBJ1-5	TGTGCCAGCAGTGCATGGGACAGGGGGCTCAATCAGGCCCAGCATTTT	CASSAWDRGLNQAQHF
TRBV14	.	.	TRBJ2-1	TGTGTCAGCAGCCAAGCAGGTGGGGTGAGTGAGCAGTTCTTC	CVSSQAGGVSEQFF
TRBV29-1	.	TRBD1	TRBJ1-1	TGTAGCGTAGAGGACAGGGGAGCGGCCACTGAAGCTTTCTTT	CSVEDRGAATEAFF
TRBV6-6	.	.	TRBJ2-7	TGTGCCAGGAGTGACAGCTACGAGCAGTATTTC	CARSDSYEQYF
TRBV20-1	many	.	TRBJ2-3	TGCAGTGCTAGAGATTGGGGACTCCTTACAGATACGCAGTATTTT	CSARDWGLLTDTQYF
TRBV4-1	.	.	TRBJ1-5	TGCGCCAGCAGCCATGTGCGAGGATCAGATTGCAATCAGCCCCAGCATTTT	CASSHVRGSDCNQPQHF
TRBV6-1	.	.	TRBJ2-7	TGTGCCAGCAACCAGCAGGCGTCCTACGAGCAGTACTTC	CASNQQASYEQYF
TRBV12-3/TRBV12-4	.	.	TRBJ2-7	TGTGCCAACAGTGCATTCCTTATAGGGGAGCAGTACTTC	CANSAFLIGEQYF
TRBV11-3	.	TRBD2	TRBJ2-3	TGTGTCAGCATCCTTGGACTAGCGGATAGCATAGATACACAGTATTTT	CVSILGLADSIDTQYF
TRBV28	.	.	TRBJ1-6	TGTGCCAGCAGTTTTGGACCGCCTAATAAGTCACGCCTCCACTTT	CASSFGPPNKSRLHF
TRBV29-1	.	TRBD2	TRBJ2-2	TGCAGCATTCGGACTAGCGGGATGACGGACACCGGGGAGCTGTTTTTT	CSIRTSGMTDTGELFF
TRBV28	.	.	TRBJ1-2	TGTGCCAGCAGACTAACCGGCTACAATGACTACACCTTC	CASRLTGYNDYTF
TRBV4-1	.	.	TRBJ2-7	TGCACCTGCAGCCTCCTTAATGACAGTGGCTACGAGCAGTACTTC	CTCSLLNDSGYEQYF
TRBV6-5	.	.	TRBJ2-5	TGTGTCACCGCCTCGGGCGGTGAGACCCAGTACTTC	CVTASGGETQYF
TRBV6-6	.	TRBD1	TRBJ1-2	TGTGCCAGCAGGACCACAGGGGGCTATGGCTACACCTTC	CASRTTGGYGYTF
TRBV7-9	.	.	TRBJ1-2	TGTGCCAGCAGCTTACGCCAGACAGTAAACTATGGCTACACCTTC	CASSLRQTVNYGYTF
TRBV7-9	.	.	TRBJ2-5	TGTGCCAGCAGCTATGCCGTGAGAGAAGAGATCCAGTACTTC	CASSYAVREEIQYF
TRBV7-8	many	.	TRBJ1-4	TGTGCCAGCAGCCCAGACATTGACGAAAAACTGTTTTTT	CASSPDIDEKLFF
TRBV29-1	.	.	TRBJ1-2	TGCAGCGCTAAATTCGAGGGGGGATACACCTTC	CSAKFEGGYTF
TRBV29-1	.	TRBD2	TRBJ2-2	TGCAGTGCCTACCCCAGGGTCGGGAGCGGGGAACTGTTTTTT	CSAYPRVGSGELFF
TRBV28	.	.	TRBJ1-5	TGTGCCAGCAGTTTATTTACCTTTCAGGCGGGATCCAATCAGCCCCAGCATTTT	CASSLFTFQAGSNQPQHF
TRBV6-1	many	.	TRBJ2-3	TGTGCCAGCAGTTACAGGGATGGCACAGATACGCAGTATTTT	CASSYRDGTDTQYF
TRBV28	.	.	TRBJ1-2	TGTGCCAGCAGTCTGTCGGGCATGGGGCTGGATTGCTACACCTTC	CASSLSGMGLDCYTF
TRBV4-1	.	.	TRBJ1-5	TGCGCCAGCAGCCTCGCATGGGGTCGGCCCCATCATTTT	CASSLAWGRPHHF
TRBV10-3	.	.	TRBJ1-6	TGTGGCATCAGAGGGGGTAACTCTAATTCACACCTCCACTTT	CGIRGGNSNSHLHF